The source of this T cell receptor beta chain is a study of blood T cells in healthy people across ages. The study's findings and limits: The CMV status of each donor remained undetermined, and this could have confounded shifts in expanded clonotypes.

Note on this clonotype: Its antigen is not known.

CDR1 and CDR2 (germline): MNHNS, SASEGT. The CDR3 sequence is 13 residues long. A J-beta primer mix and a sample-barcoded 5' primer were used in a second PCR of about 7 to 12 cycles. Via MiXCR, TCRdb re-called the 5' RACE reads, giving one row per CDR3 protein. The table has about 1.6 million distinct CDR3 sequences, about 35% seen once. This sequence was found in a woman in her thirties in good health. Input material: blood. The chain uses TRBV6-1 and TRBJ2-5; either TRBD1 or TRBD2 may fit D (6 bases each). The J call may be in error: the DNA end matches TRBJ2-7 better. Here the CDR3 DNA reads TGTGCCAGCAGTGAAAGGGGGGATCACGAGCAGTACTTC. Translation gives CASSERGDHEQYF.